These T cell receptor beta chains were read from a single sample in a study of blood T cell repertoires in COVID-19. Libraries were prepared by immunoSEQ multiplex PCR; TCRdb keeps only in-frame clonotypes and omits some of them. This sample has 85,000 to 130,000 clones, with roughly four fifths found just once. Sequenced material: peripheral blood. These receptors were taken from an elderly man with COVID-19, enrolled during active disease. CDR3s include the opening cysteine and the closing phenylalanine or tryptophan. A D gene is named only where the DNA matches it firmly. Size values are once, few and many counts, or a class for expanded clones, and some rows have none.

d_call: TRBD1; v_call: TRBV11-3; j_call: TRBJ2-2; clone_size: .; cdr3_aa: CASRFGTANTGELFF; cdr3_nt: TGTGCCAGCAGATTCGGGACAGCGAACACTGGGGAGCTGTTTTTT
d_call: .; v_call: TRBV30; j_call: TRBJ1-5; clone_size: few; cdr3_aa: CAWSGGDDQPQHF; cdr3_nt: TGTGCCTGGAGTGGGGGGGACGATCAGCCCCAGCATTTT
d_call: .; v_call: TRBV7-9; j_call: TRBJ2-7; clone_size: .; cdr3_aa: CASSPLYEQYF; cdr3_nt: TGTGCCAGCAGCCCTCTCTACGAGCAGTACTTC
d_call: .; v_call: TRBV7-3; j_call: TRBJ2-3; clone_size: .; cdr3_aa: CASSLNRVDTQYF; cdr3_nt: TGTGCCAGCAGCTTAAACAGGGTTGATACGCAGTATTTT
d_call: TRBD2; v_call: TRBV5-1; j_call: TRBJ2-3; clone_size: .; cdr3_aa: CASSLRAGAADTQYF; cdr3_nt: TGCGCCAGCAGCTTGCGAGCGGGAGCGGCAGATACGCAGTATTTT
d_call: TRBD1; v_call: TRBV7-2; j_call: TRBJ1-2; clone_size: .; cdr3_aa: CASRLQGARDYGYTF; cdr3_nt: TGTGCCAGCAGACTGCAGGGGGCGAGAGACTATGGCTACACCTTC
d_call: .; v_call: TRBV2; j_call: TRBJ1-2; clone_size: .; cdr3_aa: CASSTAGGARGYTF; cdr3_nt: TGTGCCAGCAGTACGGCGGGGGGCGCGAGGGGCTACACCTTC
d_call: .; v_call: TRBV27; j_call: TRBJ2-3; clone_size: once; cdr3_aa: CASSLSGGIYGDTQYF; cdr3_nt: TGTGCCAGCAGTTTGTCCGGCGGGATCTATGGAGATACGCAGTATTTT
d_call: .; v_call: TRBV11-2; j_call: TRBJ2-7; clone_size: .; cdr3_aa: CASSLDPGLAYEQYF; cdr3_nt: TGTGCCAGCAGCTTAGACCCGGGACTGGCCTACGAGCAGTACTTC
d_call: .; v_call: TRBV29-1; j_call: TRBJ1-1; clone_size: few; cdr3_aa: CSVVLTGNTEAFF; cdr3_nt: TGCAGCGTTGTCTTGACAGGGAACACTGAAGCTTTCTTT
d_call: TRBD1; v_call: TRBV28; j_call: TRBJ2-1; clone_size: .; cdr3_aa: CASSLNRGPIYNEQFF; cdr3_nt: TGTGCCAGCAGTTTAAACAGGGGGCCCATCTACAATGAGCAGTTCTTC
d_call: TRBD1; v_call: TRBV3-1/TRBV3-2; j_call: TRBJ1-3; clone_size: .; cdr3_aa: CASSRGTDSGNTIYF; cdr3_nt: TGTGCCAGCAGCCGTGGGACAGACTCTGGAAACACCATATATTTT
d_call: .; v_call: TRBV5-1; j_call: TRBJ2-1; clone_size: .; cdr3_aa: CASTLDSYNEQFF; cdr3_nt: TGCGCCAGCACCTTGGACTCATACAATGAGCAGTTCTTC
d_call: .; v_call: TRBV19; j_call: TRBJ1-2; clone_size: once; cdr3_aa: CASSIDRLQGGYTF; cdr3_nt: TGTGCCAGTAGTATAGATCGTCTCCAGGGCGGCTACACCTTC
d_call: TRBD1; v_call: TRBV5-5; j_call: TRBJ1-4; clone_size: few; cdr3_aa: CASSSPRQGARANEKLFF; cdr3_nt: TGTGCCAGCAGCTCTCCGAGGCAGGGGGCGCGTGCTAATGAAAAACTGTTTTTT
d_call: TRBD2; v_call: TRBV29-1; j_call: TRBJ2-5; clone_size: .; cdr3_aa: CSAGTSGSRAETQYF; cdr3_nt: TGCAGCGCCGGGACTAGCGGGAGTAGGGCGGAGACCCAGTACTTC
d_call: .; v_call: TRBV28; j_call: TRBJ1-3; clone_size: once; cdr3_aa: CASSFSDSGNTIYF; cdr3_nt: TGTGCCAGCAGTTTTTCCGACAGCGGAAACACCATATATTTT
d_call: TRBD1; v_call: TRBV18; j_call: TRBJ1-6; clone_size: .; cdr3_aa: CASSSAPTGYNSPLHF; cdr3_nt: TGTGCCAGCTCATCAGCCCCGACAGGGTATAATTCACCCCTCCACTTT
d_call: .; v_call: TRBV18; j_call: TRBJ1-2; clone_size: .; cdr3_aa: CASSRAATTNYGYTF; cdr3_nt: TGTGCCAGCTCAAGAGCGGCCACGACTAACTATGGCTACACCTTC
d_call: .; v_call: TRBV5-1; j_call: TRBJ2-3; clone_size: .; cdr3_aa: CASSFWLVTGDTQYF; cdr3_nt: TGCGCCAGCAGCTTTTGGCTAGTTACAGGAGATACGCAGTATTTT
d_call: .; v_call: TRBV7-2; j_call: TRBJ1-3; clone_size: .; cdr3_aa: CASSLRFSGNTIYF; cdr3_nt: TGTGCCAGCAGCTTGCGGTTCTCTGGAAACACCATATATTTT
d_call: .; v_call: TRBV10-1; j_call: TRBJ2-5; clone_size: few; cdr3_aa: CASSVAGEETQYF; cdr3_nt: TGCGCCAGCTCCGTGGCCGGGGAGGAGACCCAGTACTTC
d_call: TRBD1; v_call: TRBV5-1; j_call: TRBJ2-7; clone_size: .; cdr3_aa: CASSVQGVMNEQYF; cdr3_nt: TGCGCCAGCAGCGTACAGGGGGTTATGAACGAGCAGTACTTC
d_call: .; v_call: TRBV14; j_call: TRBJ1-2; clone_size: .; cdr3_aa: CASSRRQGINYGYTF; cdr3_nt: TGTGCCAGCAGCCGACGGCAGGGGATTAACTATGGCTACACCTTC
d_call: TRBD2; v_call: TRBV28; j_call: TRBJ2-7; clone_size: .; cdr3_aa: CASSANSGRMSEQYF; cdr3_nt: TGTGCCAGCAGTGCTAATAGCGGGAGAATGTCCGAGCAGTACTTC
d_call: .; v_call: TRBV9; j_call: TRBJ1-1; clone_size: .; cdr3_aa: CASSFYERDTEAFF; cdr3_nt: TGTGCCAGCAGCTTCTATGAACGGGACACTGAAGCTTTCTTT
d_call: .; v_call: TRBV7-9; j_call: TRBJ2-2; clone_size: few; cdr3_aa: CASSLWRGPNTGELFF; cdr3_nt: TGTGCCAGCAGCTTGTGGCGAGGCCCGAACACCGGGGAGCTGTTTTTT
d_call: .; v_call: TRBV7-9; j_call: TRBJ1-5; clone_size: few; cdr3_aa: CASSSRGGSDQPQHF; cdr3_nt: TGTGCCAGCAGCTCCCGGGGAGGGAGCGATCAGCCCCAGCATTTT